This T cell receptor (beta chain) was obtained from a study of T cell repertoires in cytomegalovirus infection. This clonotype was seen a few times. TCRdb re-analysed the reads in MiXCR, keeping a single row per CDR3 protein. The sample has 300,000 or so distinct CDR3 sequences, about a quarter seen once. The TCR originated in a human donor in good health (CMV status not recorded). Some clones in this sample may be carry-over from other donors' samples. Specimen: PBMCs.

The CDR3 bases are TGTGCCAGCAGCTTAGGAACGGCAGGGAAGACCCAGTACTTC. Translating it yields CASSLGTAGKTQYF. V usage is TRBV11-2 and J usage is TRBJ2-5; possibly TRBD1 for D (5 bases). Germline V gives CDR1 SGHAT, CDR2 FQNNGV. The CDR3 extends over 14 amino acids. With 1 base removed from V and 6 bases from J, the gap between germline ends came to 12 bases.